This is a list of T cell receptor beta chains from one sample in a study of blood T cell repertoires in COVID-19. Profiling relied on immunoSEQ multiplex PCR, and the TCRdb table lists in-frame clones only, not all of them. The sample includes under 200,000 clones, around 84% seen only once; the top ten take around an eighth. Sequencing was done on a sample of peripheral blood. The receptors come from a man aged 25 to 40 with active or convalescent COVID-19. Both conserved end residues are part of each CDR3. Each record gives: J gene, clone size, V gene, D gene, CDR3 DNA, CDR3 protein. A D gene is named only where the DNA matches it firmly. Rows may omit the clone size; those that give it use once, few, many or a size class.

TRBJ1-1	.	TRBV28	.	TGTGCCAGCAGCGTACCCCCGGGGGAGGAAGCTTTCTTT	CASSVPPGEEAFF
TRBJ1-4	.	TRBV15	TRBD1	TGTGCCACCAGCAGAAAGGACAGGGCTAAGGGAAAACTGTTTTTT	CATSRKDRAKGKLFF
TRBJ2-7	.	TRBV24-1	.	TGTGCCACCAGTGATCCCCCCAACTCCTACGAGCAGTACTTC	CATSDPPNSYEQYF
TRBJ1-3	few	TRBV30	.	TGTGCCTGGAATCGAGACTTTATCGGAAACACCATATATTTT	CAWNRDFIGNTIYF
TRBJ2-1	.	TRBV7-2	.	TGTGCCAGCACCCTGAGCTCCTACAATGAGCAGTTCTTC	CASTLSSYNEQFF
TRBJ2-5	.	TRBV7-3	.	TGTGCCAGCAGCCGAGGACAGCAAGAGACCCAGTACTTC	CASSRGQQETQYF
TRBJ2-1	.	TRBV7-2	TRBD2	TGTGCCAGCAGCTGGGGCACTAGCGGGGGGGTCTATGAGCAGTTCTTC	CASSWGTSGGVYEQFF
TRBJ1-1	.	TRBV19	TRBD1	TGTGCCAGTAGTGTAGGACAGGGGAACACTGAAGCTTTCTTT	CASSVGQGNTEAFF
TRBJ1-6	.	TRBV7-3	TRBD1	TGTGCCAGCAGCGAACAGGGGAGAGGATCACCCCTCCACTTT	CASSEQGRGSPLHF
TRBJ2-2	large	TRBV6-2/TRBV6-3	.	TGTGCCAGCAGTTACGGGACATCGGACTGGCGCAGCGGGGAGCTGTTTTTT	CASSYGTSDWRSGELFF
TRBJ1-5	.	TRBV24-1	.	TGTGCCACCAGTGATCCCTCGGAGGGGACGCGGCCCCAGCATTTT	CATSDPSEGTRPQHF
TRBJ1-1	few	TRBV30	.	TGTGCCTGGAGTGTTACAGTGAACACTGAAGCTTTCTTT	CAWSVTVNTEAFF
TRBJ2-1	.	TRBV6-5	TRBD2	TGTGCCACCTCGGGACTAGCGGGGGGCCGGAGGTTCTTC	CATSGLAGGRRFF
TRBJ1-1	.	TRBV19	.	TGTGCCAGTAGAGAGGGCGGTCTAACTGAAGCTTTCTTT	CASREGGLTEAFF
TRBJ1-1	.	TRBV30	.	TGTGCCTGGATCCCCAAGACATCGAGTGAAGCTTTCTTT	CAWIPKTSSEAFF
TRBJ2-7	.	TRBV6-5	.	TGTGCCAGCAGTTACTCCGGGGACACCTACGAGCAGTACTTC	CASSYSGDTYEQYF
TRBJ2-3	.	TRBV28	.	TGTGCCAGCAGTTTTCTCGCGGGAACAGATACGCAGTATTTT	CASSFLAGTDTQYF
TRBJ2-4	.	TRBV3-1/TRBV3-2	.	TGTGCCAGCAGCCAAGATTGGCTAGCCAAAAACATTCAGTACTTC	CASSQDWLAKNIQYF
TRBJ2-7	once	TRBV19	TRBD1	TGTGCCAGTAGTTCCTGGACAGGGGGCTCGGACGAGCAGTACTTC	CASSSWTGGSDEQYF
TRBJ2-1	.	TRBV13	TRBD1	TGTGCCAGCAGCCAGACAGGGAATGAGCAGTTCTTC	CASSQTGNEQFF
TRBJ2-5	.	TRBV11-2	.	TGTGCCAGCAGCTTAGGTCGAGAGACCCAGTACTTC	CASSLGRETQYF
TRBJ1-1	.	TRBV6-5	.	TGTGCCAGCAGTCACCTCGGTTTTAACACTGAAGCTTTCTTT	CASSHLGFNTEAFF
TRBJ2-5	.	TRBV4-1	TRBD1	TGCGCCAGCAGCCAAGAGTTCAGGGGGGAGACCCAGTACTTC	CASSQEFRGETQYF
TRBJ2-1	.	TRBV4-1	.	TGCGCCAGCAGCCAAGCGGGCGGGGATTACAATGAGCAGTTCTTC	CASSQAGGDYNEQFF
TRBJ2-5	.	TRBV7-9	TRBD1	TGTGCCAGCAGCCTCCGGGACAGTCACCAAGAGACCCAGTACTTC	CASSLRDSHQETQYF
TRBJ1-6	.	TRBV27	.	TGTGCCAGCACCTCACCGGATTCACCCCTCCACTTT	CASTSPDSPLHF
TRBJ2-7	.	TRBV27	TRBD2	TGTGCCAGCAGTTTATCTAGCGGGAGTGATACCTACGAGCAGTACTTC	CASSLSSGSDTYEQYF
TRBJ2-2	.	TRBV27	TRBD2	TGTGCCAGCAGTAGAGCTAGCGGGAGGGCCCCGCGTACCGGGGAGCTGTTTTTT	CASSRASGRAPRTGELFF
TRBJ1-1	.	TRBV11-3	.	TGTGCCAGCAGCTTGGCCCAAGCTGAAGCTTTCTTT	CASSLAQAEAFF
TRBJ1-5	once	TRBV27	.	TGTGCCAGCAGTTACGGAGCGGGAAATCAGCCCCAGCATTTT	CASSYGAGNQPQHF
TRBJ2-1	.	TRBV11-3	TRBD1	TGTGCCAGCAACATCAGGACAGGGTTCAATGAGCAGTTCTTC	CASNIRTGFNEQFF
TRBJ1-3	few	TRBV6-5	.	TGTGCCAGCAGCCCGTATGGGGCGAAAGGAAACACCATATATTTT	CASSPYGAKGNTIYF